This T cell receptor beta chain was found in a study of shared clonotypes between healthy human individuals. V was pared by 6 bases and J by 5 bases, with 4 bases of the junction left unmatched. The CDR3 contains 12 residues. Germline assignment: CDR1 WNHNN and CDR2 SYGVQD (reference sequence). The assay was immunoSEQ multiplex PCR, and TCRdb's table has in-frame clones only and misses some. Of over 1.5 million clones listed, around 98% are singletons. The sequencing sample was made of naive CD4+ T cells sorted from blood. Subset reported: CD45RA+ positively selected. This receptor was taken from a man aged 25-40 years in good health. This chain uses TRBV10-1 with TRBJ2-7, with 7 bases that match TRBD1. CDR3 loop: CASSHDRDEQYF. Here the CDR3 DNA reads TGCGCCAGCAGCCACGACAGGGACGAGCAGTACTTC.